This T cell receptor beta chain came from a study of cytomegalovirus exposure and HLA in healthy donors. Study-level points and caveats: Some V segments (TRBV6-2 and TRBV6-3 among them) were excluded as indistinguishable.

The CDR3 is 15 amino acids. After removal of 0 bases from V and 8 bases from J, the junction contained 7 bases not matched to a gene. Germline V gene sequence: CDR1 SGHRS, CDR2 YFSETQ. As for this clone: Its antigen is as yet unknown.

The PCR employed 60 Vbeta primers together with 13 Jbeta primers. In the original processing: As a later analysis found, there were tens of millions of unique TCR beta chains, of which roughly 11 million were shared. Clones were sequenced by immunoSEQ multiplex PCR, and TCRdb holds only the in-frame ones, with some missing. V and J calls and clone size are copied from that table; D and trimming were computed from the DNA. There are about 78,000 clones in the sample; about three quarters occur only once, and roughly 10% lies in the top ten. The sequence was collected from a woman aged 35 to 49 in good health and CMV-seropositive. Material: PBMCs. The chain joins TRBV5-1 to TRBJ2-1; 8 nucleotides agree with TRBD1. As DNA, the CDR3 is TGCGCCAGCAGCTTGGCTGGGACAGGCGCCTATGAGCAGTTCTTC. Protein: CASSLAGTGAYEQFF.